One and the same sample provided the 21 T cell receptor beta chains below, sequenced in a study of response to subunit inactivated influenza vaccine. TCRdb re-called the RT-PCR reads with MiXCR, one entry per CDR3 protein. Among around 530,000 distinct CDR3 sequences listed, approximately 10% were seen once. Sequenced material: PBMCs from blood, taken on the day of vaccination. All receptors derive from a man in his fifties or sixties who received an inactivated influenza vaccine.

This clonotype appeared many times. The chain has TRBV9 and TRBJ2-1, with TRBD2 identical over 10 bases. This CDR3 is built from 14 residues. Per germline, CDR1 SGDLS and CDR2 YYNGEE. J was trimmed by 5 bases and V by 3 bases; bases with no gene match: 2. Here the CDR3 DNA reads TGTGCCAGCAGCGGACTAGCGGGCAACAATGAGCAGTTCTTC. This translates into CASSGLAGNNEQFF. Supplemented by reference TRBV9 and TRBJ2-1, the full variable domain reads DSGVTQTPKHLITATGQRVTLRCSPRSGDLSVYWYQQSLDQGLQFLIQYYNGEERAKGNILERFSAQQFPDLHSELNLSSLELGDSALYFCASSGLAGNNEQFFGPGTRLTVL.

This clonotype has just a few counts. The chain employs TRBV28 and TRBJ1-3; tentatively, D is TRBD1 (5 bases). CDR3 length equals 15 residues. The germline V and J ends were trimmed by 2 bases and 4 bases, with 12 bases remaining between them. Germline V lookup: CDR1 MDHEN, CDR2 SYDVKM. The CDR3 DNA reads as TGTGCCAGCAGTTTACCAGGGACTTTCGGAAACACCATATATTTT. It yields the protein CASSLPGTFGNTIYF.

This clonotype was observed a few times. This sequence joins TRBV7-2 and TRBJ2-3; D is unresolved. CDR3 length: 13 amino acids. Germline CDR1 SGHTA, CDR2 FQGNSA. V shed 5 bases and J shed 6 bases, with 12 bases lying between them. CDR3 nucleotides: TGTGCCAGCAGCCGCGGCTTCCGCGATACGCAGTATTTT. Residues: CASSRGFRDTQYF.

This clonotype appeared a few times. This chain joins TRBV27 and TRBJ2-1, with TRBD2 matching over 13 bases. The J segment lost 7 bases and the V segment lost 3 bases, leaving 12 bases of the junction unmatched. The germline V gene encodes CDR1 MNHEY and CDR2 SMNVEV (reference sequence). The CDR3 has 18 amino acids. For the CDR3, the DNA is TGTGCCAGCAGTTTCAAAATAGGACTAGCGGGAGTGAGGAATGAGCAGTTCTTC. This gives the protein CASSFKIGLAGVRNEQFF.

The chain is built from TRBV2 and TRBJ2-4, with 9 nucleotides matching TRBD1. The CDR3 covers 13 residues. Germline-derived CDR1 and CDR2 are SNHLY and FYNNEI. V shed 5 bases and J 7 bases; nucleotides not matched to a gene: 3. The CDR3 reads CASSLDRGNIQYF. CDR3 bases: TGTGCCAGCAGTCTGGACAGGGGCAACATTCAGTACTTC. Based on the CDR3 plus reference TRBV2 and TRBJ2-4, the full variable domain is EPEVTQTPSHQVTQMGQEVILRCVPISNHLYFYWYRQILGQKVEFLVSFYNNEISEKSEIFDDQFSVERPDGSNFTLKIRSTKLEDSAMYFCASSLDRGNIQYFGAGTRLSVL.

V is TRBV20-1 and J is TRBJ1-5, with D uncertain. The V end lost 0 bases, the J end lost 6 bases, and 6 bases lay between the germline ends. This CDR3 spans 12 amino acids. Germline CDR1 reads DFQATT; CDR2 reads SNEGSKA (reference sequence). In nucleotides, the CDR3 is TGCAGTGCTAGAGACAGATTTCAGCCCCAGCATTTT. It translates to CSARDRFQPQHF.

A few counts support this clonotype. This chain uses TRBV7-9 with TRBJ2-7, with D possibly being TRBD1 (6 bases). Germline CDR1 is SEHNR and CDR2 is FQNEAQ (reference sequence). V was cut by 4 bases and J by 6 bases, with 19 bases left in between. The CDR3 loop spans 15 amino acids. The CDR3 sequence: CASSSPGHLPGEQYF. The DNA for the CDR3 is TGTGCCAGCAGCTCGCCGGGACACCTCCCGGGCGAGCAGTACTTC.

Only a few counts were recorded for this clonotype. The rearrangement uses TRBV4-3 and TRBJ1-1, with D unresolved. The CDR3 has 16 amino acids. V was trimmed by 0 bases and J by 1 base, leaving 12 bases between them. Germline V lookup: CDR1 LGHNA, CDR2 YSLEER. The CDR3 loop is CASSQDPGGGNTEAFF. The CDR3 region has the DNA TGCGCCAGCAGCCAAGATCCGGGAGGCGGGAACACTGAAGCTTTCTTT.

This clonotype was seen a few times. This chain uses TRBV7-6 with TRBJ2-3; 15 bases line up with TRBD2. V was pared by 4 bases and J by 2 bases, with 13 bases of the junction left unmatched. CDR1 SGHVS and CDR2 FNYEAQ come from the germline V gene. The CDR3 length is 20 residues. The CDR3 protein is CASSSRSGTSGRYYTDTQYF. The CDR3 DNA reads as TGTGCCAGCAGCTCCCGTTCCGGGACTAGCGGGAGGTATTACACAGATACGCAGTATTTT.

This clonotype has more than one count but fewer than ten. The rearrangement links TRBV3-1 to TRBJ2-3; D gene uncertain. CDR1 is LGHDT, CDR2 YNNKEL, per germline (reference sequence). The germline V and J ends were trimmed by 1 base and 5 bases, with 7 bases remaining between them. The CDR3 is 13 residues long. The CDR3: CASSQGRLDTQYF. The CDR3, as DNA: TGTGCCAGCAGCCAAGGAAGGTTAGATACGCAGTATTTT.

The chain has TRBV20-1 and TRBJ2-5, with 7 nucleotides matching TRBD1. V was pared by 0 bases and J by 2 bases, with 9 bases of the junction left unmatched. Germline assignment: CDR1 DFQATT and CDR2 SNEGSKA (reference sequence). This CDR3 contains 16 residues. DNA of the CDR3: TGCAGTGCTAGAGAAGGGATGAACAGGGGACAAGAGACCCAGTACTTC. This codes for CSAREGMNRGQETQYF.

This clonotype occurred many times. Here the CDR3 reads CASSPGTFGELFF. The CDR3 DNA sequence: TGTGCCAGCAGCCCCGGGACTTTCGGGGAGCTGTTTTTT. The rearrangement uses TRBV12-3 or TRBV12-4 and TRBJ2-2, with D possibly matching TRBD2 (6 bases). V was pared by 6 bases and J by 7 bases, with 12 bases between. This CDR3 has 13 residues.

The chain joins TRBV18 to TRBJ1-2; 8 positions agree with TRBD1. Germline CDR1 reads KGHSH; CDR2 reads LQKENI. The length of the CDR3 is 15 residues. Losses at the gene ends were 6 bases for V and 4 bases for J; bases not matched to a gene: 10. The CDR3 region has the DNA TGTGCCAGCTCCCAACACCCGACAGGGGCCTATGGCTACACCTTC. Translation gives CASSQHPTGAYGYTF.

The rearrangement joins TRBV29-1 to TRBJ2-7, with unresolved D. This CDR3 is built from 10 residues. The germline V and J ends were trimmed by 5 bases and 4 bases, with 6 bases remaining between them. CDR1 and CDR2 (germline): SQVTM, ANQGSEA. The CDR3 region has the DNA TGCAGCGTTAGAGCATACGAGCAGTACTTC. As protein: CSVRAYEQYF.

The chain links TRBV12-3 or TRBV12-4 to TRBJ1-5; a weak D match, TRBD1 (5 bases). V was cut by 5 bases and J by 7 bases, with 15 bases left in between. The CDR3 extends over 14 amino acids. CDR3 bases: TGTGCCAGCAGTCCGAGTGGGGCTGAGCAGCCCCAGCATTTT. Amino acids: CASSPSGAEQPQHF.

This clonotype was seen a handful of times. V and J are TRBV14 and TRBJ2-5, with D tentatively TRBD2 (6 bases). Germline loops: CDR1 SGHDN, CDR2 FVKESK. This CDR3 comprises 18 residues. Trimming removed 1 base at V and 2 bases at J, with 20 bases between. The CDR3 DNA reads as TGTGCCAGCAGCCAAGGGGCGGGGTCCTCGGGGCCACAAGAGACCCAGTACTTC. This codes for CASSQGAGSSGPQETQYF.

This clonotype has only a few counts. The chain joins TRBV20-1 to TRBJ2-1; TRBD2 matches at 7 bases. The V and J ends lost 6 bases and 4 bases, in that order; junction bases with no gene match: 9. The germline V gene has CDR1 DFQATT and CDR2 SNEGSKA (reference sequence). The CDR3 loop spans 14 amino acids. The CDR3 is CSAYPRGRYNEQFF. The CDR3 DNA follows: TGCAGTGCCTACCCGCGCGGGAGATACAATGAGCAGTTCTTC.

This clonotype was detected only a few times. The chain is built from TRBV30 and TRBJ1-1; D unclear. V lost 2 bases, J lost 6 bases, and 10 bases lay in between. Looked up from germline, CDR1 is GTSNPN and CDR2 is SVGIG (reference sequence). The CDR3 length is 12 residues. The CDR3 is CAWSTVFAEAFF. The CDR3 region has the DNA TGTGCCTGGAGTACCGTTTTCGCTGAAGCTTTCTTT.

This clonotype was recorded at least ten times. The CDR3 protein is CASSFLGQVDQPQHF. CDR3 DNA: TGTGCCAGCAGTTTCCTCGGACAGGTTGATCAGCCCCAGCATTTT. The chain carries TRBV27 and TRBJ1-5, with 7 bases aligning to TRBD1. The CDR3 is 15 amino acids. J lost 5 bases, V lost 3 bases, and 7 bases had no gene match. The germline CDR1 and CDR2 sequences are MNHEY and SMNVEV (reference sequence).

V and J are TRBV5-8 and TRBJ2-7; TRBD2 matches 7 bases. J was trimmed by 3 bases and V by 0 bases; bases with no gene match: 6. CDR1 and CDR2 (germline): SGHTS, YDEGEE. The CDR3 runs 15 residues. In nucleotides, the CDR3 is TGTGCCAGCAGCTTGGGAATCGGGGGGATCTACGAGCAGTACTTC. Encoded protein: CASSLGIGGIYEQYF.

This clonotype has just one count. The V call is TRBV30, the J call TRBJ1-6; D not certain. V was clipped by 1 base and J by 7 bases, with 8 bases between them. The CDR3 spans 13 residues. CDR1 and CDR2 from the germline V gene are GTSNPN and SVGIG (reference sequence). CDR3 coding DNA: TGTGCCTGGAGTGCCGGGATCAATTCACCCCTCCACTTT. It is translated as CAWSAGINSPLHF.